The 17 T cell receptor beta chains below come from one sample, sequenced in a study of OX40 agonist ivuxolimab in advanced cancers. The protocol was immunoSEQ multiplex PCR, while the TCRdb copy is restricted to in-frame clones and leaves out a portion. The sample has over 80,000 clones; 88% are singletons. Sequencing used CD4+ or CD8+ T cells sorted from blood, obtained in a trial of the OX40 agonist ivuxolimab. These receptors came from an adult with an advanced solid tumor such as melanoma, head and neck, liver or kidney cancer.

The chain recombines TRBV9 with TRBJ2-2, with 7 bases aligning to TRBD2. V gave up 0 bases and J gave up 4 bases; unmatched junction bases: 6. Germline CDR1 and CDR2: SGDLS and YYNGEE. This CDR3 spans 16 amino acids. The CDR3 here is CASSVAAGGSTGELFF. CDR3 nucleotide sequence: TGTGCCAGCAGCGTAGCTGCCGGGGGGAGCACCGGGGAGCTGTTTTTT.

This chain uses TRBV9 with TRBJ1-5; D gene unclear. The CDR3 runs 14 residues. Germline loops: CDR1 SGDLS, CDR2 YYNGEE. Between the trimmed V and J ends, which lost 2 bases and 3 bases, there was a span of 9 bases. CDR3 in amino acids: CASSVRQLNQPQHF. DNA of the CDR3: TGTGCCAGCAGCGTTCGGCAGCTCAATCAGCCCCAGCATTTT.

The genes are TRBV30 and TRBJ2-6; a weak D match, TRBD2 (6 bases). V shed 6 bases and J shed 4 bases, with 13 bases lying between them. Germline V gene lookup returns CDR1 GTSNPN and CDR2 SVGIG (reference sequence). The CDR3 has 14 amino acids. CDR3 region: CACTSPGGANVLTF. The CDR3 DNA reads as TGTGCCTGCACTAGCCCGGGGGGGGCCAACGTCCTGACTTTC.

A word on this clone: One junction end disagrees with the germline gene, perhaps due to a read error. V usage is TRBV5-5 and J usage is TRBJ2-1; D remains ambiguous. This CDR3 region has 12 residues. CDR1 is SGHKS and CDR2 is YYEKEE in the germline V gene (reference sequence). CDR3 protein: CAGSFNYGEQFF. The DNA for the CDR3 is TGTGCCGGCAGCTTTAATTACGGTGAGCAGTTCTTC.

The chain carries TRBV10-3 and TRBJ1-5; D gene ambiguous. Between the trimmed V and J ends, which lost 8 bases and 1 base, there was a span of 12 bases. Germline CDR1 is ENHRY and CDR2 is SYGVKD. The CDR3 length is 14 residues. This CDR3 is CAIGKQASNQPQHF. The CDR3 bases are TGTGCCATCGGAAAGCAAGCAAGCAATCAGCCCCAGCATTTT.

This clone showed up just once. The V gene is TRBV27, the J gene TRBJ2-1; D call uncertain. V shed 6 bases and J shed 6 bases, with 6 bases lying between them. The germline V gene has CDR1 MNHEY and CDR2 SMNVEV (reference sequence). This CDR3 spans 11 amino acids. CDR3 coding DNA: TGTGCCAGCAGAGAATTCAATGAGCAGTTCTTC. Translated, it gives CASREFNEQFF.

V is TRBV11-2 and J is TRBJ2-4; D not certain. Germline assignment: CDR1 SGHAT and CDR2 FQNNGV. The CDR3 totals 15 residues. V was shortened by 5 bases and J by 5 bases, with 16 bases between the two germline ends. The CDR3 loop reads CASSVSPGDQNIQYF. As DNA, the CDR3 is TGTGCCAGCAGCGTCAGTCCCGGCGACCAAAACATTCAGTACTTC.

The table lists this clone with a count of one. This chain uses TRBV2 with TRBJ1-1; no clear D. The CDR3 sequence is 14 residues long. Germline CDR1 SNHLY, CDR2 FYNNEI. V was pared by 3 bases and J by 1 base, with 9 bases between. CDR3 protein: CASSDGSWNTEAFF. The CDR3 nucleotides are TGTGCCAGCAGTGATGGCAGCTGGAACACTGAAGCTTTCTTT.

The gene calls are TRBV7-8 and TRBJ1-6, with D possibly matching TRBD1 (5 bases). Germline values: CDR1 SGHVS, CDR2 FQNEAQ. Trimming removed 6 bases from V and 9 bases from J, with 12 bases in between. This CDR3 comprises 13 residues. The DNA for the CDR3 is TGTGCCAGCAGGTTGGCCCAGGGTTCACCCCTCCACTTT. It codes for CASRLAQGSPLHF.

This chain uses TRBV6-5 with TRBJ1-2; D remains unclear. Germline assignment: CDR1 MNHEY and CDR2 SVGAGI. This CDR3 spans 14 amino acids. Trimming pared 6 bases from V and 7 bases from J, leaving 18 bases between. This CDR3 reads CASSPGPPRSGYTF. The DNA for the CDR3 is TGTGCCAGCAGCCCCGGGCCACCCCGGAGTGGCTACACCTTC.

The chain employs TRBV19 and TRBJ1-1; D might be TRBD1 (5 bases). The CDR3 sequence is 15 residues long. Trimming removed 6 bases from V and 3 bases from J, with 17 bases in between. The germline gives CDR1 LNHDA, CDR2 SQIVND (reference sequence). The CDR3 is CASRKSGAGDTEAFF. In DNA, the CDR3 is TGTGCCAGTAGGAAGAGCGGGGCGGGAGACACTGAAGCTTTCTTT. The variable domain in full, with the rest retrieved from reference TRBV19 and TRBJ1-1, is DGGITQSPKYLFRKEGQNVTLSCEQNLNHDAMYWYRQDPGQGLRLIYYSQIVNDFQKGDIAEGYSVSREKKESFPLTVTSAQKNPTAFYLCASRKSGAGDTEAFFGQGTRLTVV.

V and J are TRBV29-1 and TRBJ1-2; D remains unclear. The CDR3 is 13 amino acids. The germline V gene encodes CDR1 SQVTM and CDR2 ANQGSEA. V was cut by 1 base and J by 5 bases, with 11 bases left in between. The CDR3 DNA reads TGCAGCGTTGAAGCGTCAGAGAGATATGGCTACACCTTC. This codes for CSVEASERYGYTF.

The V and J genes are TRBV27 and TRBJ2-3, with D perhaps TRBD2 (7 bases). V was cut by 6 bases and J by 11 bases, with 24 bases left in between. From germline, CDR1 is MNHEY and CDR2 SMNVEV (reference sequence). This CDR3 is built from 15 residues. CDR3 sequence: CASSPTLGGGWGQYF. In DNA, the CDR3 is TGTGCCAGCAGCCCAACCTTGGGGGGGGGCTGGGGGCAGTATTTT.

This chain links TRBV21-1 with TRBJ2-7. TRBV21-1 represents a pseudogene. The CDR3 has 16 residues. CDR3 residues: CASSKERTAGSYEQYV. DNA for the CDR3: TGTGCCAGCAGCAAAGAGCGAACAGCTGGATCCTACGAGCAGTACGTC.

The V and J genes are TRBV11-2 and TRBJ2-7; D not certain. CDR1 is SGHAT and CDR2 is FQNNGV in the germline V gene. The CDR3 totals 13 residues. Trimming took 4 bases from V and 3 from J, leaving 10 bases between them. The CDR3 nucleotides read TGTGCCAGCAGCTCTGGGCCCGGCTACGAGCAGTACTTC. It translates to CASSSGPGYEQYF.

CDR3 in amino acids: CASNPLGLGGGELFF. For the CDR3, the DNA is TGCGCCAGCAACCCCCTCGGACTTGGCGGCGGGGAGCTGTTTTTT. This chain links TRBV5-1 with TRBJ2-2; D perhaps matches TRBD2 (5 bases). Trimming pared 6 bases from V and 7 bases from J, leaving 19 bases between. The CDR3 is 15 amino acids. The germline gives CDR1 SGHRS, CDR2 YFSETQ.

The rearrangement links TRBV2 to TRBJ1-1; TRBD1 aligns across 8 bases. The trim removed 8 bases at V and 3 bases at J, leaving 11 bases unmatched. CDR1 is SNHLY, CDR2 FYNNEI, per germline. This CDR3 spans 15 amino acids. Here the CDR3 reads CASSRSQGAHTEAFF. The CDR3, as DNA: TGTGCCAGCTCCAGGAGTCAGGGGGCGCACACTGAAGCTTTCTTT.